The rows below give T cell receptor beta chains drawn from one sample of a study of cytomegalovirus exposure and HLA in healthy donors. Clones were read by immunoSEQ multiplex PCR, and TCRdb kept only the in-frame ones, dropping some. Here the sample spans fewer than 200,000 clones, 75% being singletons. Sequenced material: PBMCs. These receptors all stem from a male donor in good health and CMV-seronegative. Both conserved end residues are part of each CDR3. The order of the fields is clone size, J gene, D gene, V gene, CDR3 DNA, CDR3 protein. A D gene is named only where the DNA matches it firmly. Clone size is stated in some rows and not others, as once, few, many or a class when expanded.

>once|TRBJ1-1|NA|TRBV12-2
TGTGCAAGTCGCCCATTGGGGACAGTCCGACCTGAAGCTTTCTTT
CASRPLGTVRPEAFF
>NA|TRBJ2-7|TRBD1|TRBV28
TGTGCCAGCAGTGCCGACAGGGGGGTATCATACGAGCAGTACTTC
CASSADRGVSYEQYF
>NA|TRBJ2-3|TRBD2|TRBV4-2
TGTGCCAGCAAGCGCGGCGGGGGGGCAGATACGCAGTATTTT
CASKRGGGADTQYF
>NA|TRBJ2-5|NA|TRBV7-3
TGTGCCAGCAGCTCTACTGGCGGAAGCACAGAGACCCAGTACTTC
CASSSTGGSTETQYF
>few|TRBJ1-2|TRBD1|TRBV27
TGTGCCAGCAGTTTAGACAGGGGGCATGGCTACACCTTC
CASSLDRGHGYTF
>NA|TRBJ1-2|NA|TRBV15
TGTGCCACCAGCCGACCTGTCCAGGGAGGAGGCTATGGCTACACCTTC
CATSRPVQGGGYGYTF
>NA|TRBJ2-7|TRBD2|TRBV9
TGTGCCAGCAGCCCCGGGACTAGCGGGGACGAGCAGTACTTC
CASSPGTSGDEQYF
>NA|TRBJ2-2|TRBD2|TRBV27
TGTGCCATACTAGCGGAGAGCACCGGGGAGCTGTTTTTT
CAILAESTGELFF
>few|TRBJ2-1|NA|TRBV11-2
TGTGCCAGCAGCTTGGGACTTTACAATGAGCAGTTCTTC
CASSLGLYNEQFF
>few|TRBJ1-1|NA|TRBV2
TGTGCCAGCACTCTAGGGGGTCGAACTGAAGCTTTCTTT
CASTLGGRTEAFF
>NA|TRBJ2-7|TRBD1|TRBV5-1
TGCGCCAGCAGCCGGACGGGGACAGTGAATTCCTTATACGAGCAGTACTTC
CASSRTGTVNSLYEQYF
>few|TRBJ2-7|NA|TRBV2
TGTGCCAGCAGTGACCACGGGAGAGCCTCCTACGAGCAGTACTTC
CASSDHGRASYEQYF
>NA|TRBJ2-2|TRBD2|TRBV27
TGTGCCAGCAGTTTGGGACTAGCGGTGAACACCGGGGAGCTGTTTTTT
CASSLGLAVNTGELFF
>NA|TRBJ2-1|TRBD2|TRBV11-3
TGTGCCAGCAGCCCGCTAAGCGGGAGCAGGAATGAGCAGTTCTTC
CASSPLSGSRNEQFF
>NA|TRBJ2-1|TRBD2|TRBV27
TGTGCCAGCAGTTTAGAAGGCGGGACTAGGTACAATGAGCAGTTCTTC
CASSLEGGTRYNEQFF
>NA|TRBJ2-7|NA|TRBV18
TGTGCCAGCTCACCACACTACGAGCAGTACTTC
CASSPHYEQYF
>once|TRBJ2-7|NA|TRBV11-2
TGTGCCAGCAGCTTAGCCCAGGGATCCTACGAGCAGTACTTC
CASSLAQGSYEQYF
>NA|TRBJ2-1|NA|TRBV2
TGTGCCAGCAGTCTGACAGTTACCTCCTACAATGAGCAGTTCTTC
CASSLTVTSYNEQFF
>NA|TRBJ2-1|TRBD2|TRBV4-1
TGCGCCAGCAGCCGAGGGGGACTAGCGGGAGTATACAATGAGCAGTTCTTC
CASSRGGLAGVYNEQFF
>NA|TRBJ1-3|NA|TRBV27
TGTGCCAGCAGTTCTCTTGAGGCCGGAACGAGAAACACCATATATTTT
CASSSLEAGTRNTIYF
>NA|TRBJ2-3|TRBD2|TRBV5-1
TGCGCCAGCAGCTTGGGGACTAGCGGGGAAGATACGCAGTATTTT
CASSLGTSGEDTQYF
>NA|TRBJ2-5|TRBD2|TRBV2
TGTGCCAGCAGCGGGGGGGCGGAAGAGACCCAGTACTTC
CASSGGAEETQYF
>NA|TRBJ2-3|NA|TRBV9
TGTGCCAGCAGCGTGGCGGCCCCAGATACGCAGTATTTT
CASSVAAPDTQYF
>NA|TRBJ2-7|TRBD1|TRBV11-2
TGTGCCAGCAGCTTACAAATCGCCGGGACAGGGGATTTC
CASSLQIAGTGDF
>once|TRBJ2-5|NA|TRBV28
TGTGCCAGCAGCAAGTCACAGGGTTGGGGAGAGACCCAGTACTTC
CASSKSQGWGETQYF
>NA|TRBJ1-1|NA|TRBV30
TGTGCCTGGAGTCCCAAGAGGGCGGGGAACACTGAAGCTTTCTTT
CAWSPKRAGNTEAFF
>few|TRBJ2-3|NA|TRBV4-2
TGTGCCAGCACTCGGACCGACAGGCTATACGGGGAAGATACGCAGTATTTT
CASTRTDRLYGEDTQYF
>NA|TRBJ1-1|NA|TRBV5-1
TGCGCCAGCAGCTTGGAGCCGGGTATTGAAGCTTTCTTT
CASSLEPGIEAFF
>NA|TRBJ2-7|NA|TRBV5-1
TGCGCCAGCAGCTTGGAGGGACACCTCTACGAGCAGTACTTC
CASSLEGHLYEQYF
>NA|TRBJ2-5|TRBD2|TRBV7-9
TGTGCCAGCAGCCAGTGGACTAGTACGGAGACCCAGTACTTC
CASSQWTSTETQYF
>NA|TRBJ1-5|NA|TRBV10-3
TGTGCCATCAGTGAGTCAGCGGGGATTAGCAATCAGCCCCAGCATTTT
CAISESAGISNQPQHF
>NA|TRBJ2-7|TRBD2|TRBV11-2
TGTGCCAGCAGCCAGGCCCCTAGCGGGGGATACGAGCAGTACTTC
CASSQAPSGGYEQYF
>once|TRBJ1-3|NA|TRBV9
TGTGCCAGCAGCGTAGAGTCAGTCTCTGGAAACACCATATATTTT
CASSVESVSGNTIYF
>few|TRBJ2-5|TRBD2|TRBV9
TGTGCCAGCAGCGTGACTAGCGGGAGCCAAGAGACCCAGTACTTC
CASSVTSGSQETQYF
>once|TRBJ1-1|TRBD1|TRBV2
TGTGCCACCGAAGATGGACAGGTCCCTGAAGCTTTCTTT
CATEDGQVPEAFF
>NA|TRBJ2-5|NA|TRBV6-1
TGTGCCAGCAGTGAAAGGTCAGGGAAAGAGACCCAGTACTTC
CASSERSGKETQYF
>NA|TRBJ1-1|NA|TRBV6-5
TGTGCCAGCCACACCGAGAACACTGAAGCTTTCTTT
CASHTENTEAFF
>NA|TRBJ2-5|TRBD1|TRBV27
TGTGCCAGCAGTCAGGTTCCGGACAGGGCAGAGACCCAGTACTTC
CASSQVPDRAETQYF
>NA|TRBJ1-2|NA|TRBV7-9
TGTGCCAGCAGCTTAGACGGAGGAAACTATGGCTACACCTTC
CASSLDGGNYGYTF
>NA|TRBJ2-3|NA|TRBV7-3
TGTGCCAGCAGCCCGACAGAGTCTAGCACAGATACGCAGTATTTT
CASSPTESSTDTQYF
>NA|TRBJ2-7|NA|TRBV15
TGTGCCACCAGCGCGGACTCCTACGAGCAGTACTTC
CATSADSYEQYF
>NA|TRBJ2-5|NA|TRBV7-7
TGTGCCAGCAGCGCGCCGGGACTGCAAGAGACCCAGTACTTC
CASSAPGLQETQYF
>NA|TRBJ2-7|TRBD1|TRBV27
TGTGCCAGCAGTCCCGGGACAGGGTACCACGAGCAGTACTTC
CASSPGTGYHEQYF
>NA|TRBJ2-1|NA|TRBV27
TGTGCCAGCAGTCCCACAATTTACAATGAGCAGTTCTTC
CASSPTIYNEQFF
>NA|TRBJ1-6|NA|TRBV19
TGTGCCAGTAGTATAGTCGCAGGGCTGAATTCACCCCTCCACTTT
CASSIVAGLNSPLHF
>NA|TRBJ2-2|NA|TRBV7-8
TGTGCCAGCAGCCTCTCCCCGACAGTTCGTAACACCGGGGAGCTGTTTTTT
CASSLSPTVRNTGELFF
>NA|TRBJ1-2|NA|TRBV7-9
TGTTCCAGCAGCTTAGGAGTGGTTCGGGACTATGGCTACACCTTC
CSSSLGVVRDYGYTF
>NA|TRBJ2-2|NA|TRBV7-9
TGTGCCAGCAGCGTAGACAGTTCCAACACCGGGGAGCTGTTTTTT
CASSVDSSNTGELFF
>many|TRBJ1-3|NA|TRBV18
TGTGCCAGCTCACCCACAAGCTCTGGAAACACCATATATTTT
CASSPTSSGNTIYF
>once|TRBJ2-1|TRBD1|TRBV27
TGTGCCAGCAGTAACGGACAGGGCCCGGCGAGGGAGCAGTTCTTC
CASSNGQGPAREQFF
>once|TRBJ2-3|TRBD2|TRBV9
TGTGCCAGCAGCGAGCCCCGGCGGGGGGGCGGCACAGATACGCAGTATTTT
CASSEPRRGGGTDTQYF
>once|TRBJ2-7|TRBD2|TRBV27
TGTGCCAGCAGGCCGGGACTAGCCTACGAGCAGTACTTC
CASRPGLAYEQYF
>NA|TRBJ2-5|TRBD1|TRBV2
TGTGCCAGCAGTGAAACGACAGGGGCCGGAGAGACCCAGTACTTC
CASSETTGAGETQYF
>NA|TRBJ1-5|NA|TRBV19
TGTGCCAGTCTGGGCCAGGGGAATCAGCCCCAGCATTTT
CASLGQGNQPQHF
>once|TRBJ2-7|NA|TRBV7-8
TGTGCCAGCAGCTTAGTAGAGGGTGGTTTCTACGAGCAGTACTTC
CASSLVEGGFYEQYF